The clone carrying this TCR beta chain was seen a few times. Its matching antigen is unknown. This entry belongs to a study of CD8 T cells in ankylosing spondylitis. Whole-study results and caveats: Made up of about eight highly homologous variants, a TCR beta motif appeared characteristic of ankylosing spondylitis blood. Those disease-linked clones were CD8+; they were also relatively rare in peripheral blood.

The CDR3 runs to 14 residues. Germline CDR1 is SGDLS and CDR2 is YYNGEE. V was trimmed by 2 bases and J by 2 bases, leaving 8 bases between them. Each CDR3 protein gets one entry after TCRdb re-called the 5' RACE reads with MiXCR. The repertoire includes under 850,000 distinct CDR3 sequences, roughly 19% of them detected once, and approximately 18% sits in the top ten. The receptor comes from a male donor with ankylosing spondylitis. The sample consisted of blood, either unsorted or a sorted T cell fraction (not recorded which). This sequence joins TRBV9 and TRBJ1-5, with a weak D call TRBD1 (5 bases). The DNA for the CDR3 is TGTGCCAGCAGCGTCGGGGCTGGCAATCAGCCCCAGCATTTT. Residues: CASSVGAGNQPQHF.